What follows are 19 T cell receptor beta chains derived from one specimen sequenced in a study of blood T cell repertoires in COVID-19. Measured with immunoSEQ multiplex PCR; TCRdb has only the in-frame clones, and not every one. The sample holds roughly 280,000 clones, approximately 91% seen once. Sequenced input: peripheral blood. The source is a woman aged 25 to 45 with COVID-19, enrolled during active disease.

V and J are TRBV28 and TRBJ2-2; 8 nucleotides align to TRBD1. The CDR3 totals 15 residues. With 1 base clipped from V and 5 bases from J, the junction kept 3 bases outside the gene matches. Germline CDR1 reads MDHEN; CDR2 reads SYDVKM. DNA of the CDR3: TGTGCCAGCAGTTTATCCCGGACAGGGACCGGGGAGCTGTTTTTT. Translating gives CASSLSRTGTGELFF. Full variable domain (missing parts from reference TRBV28 and TRBJ2-2): DVKVTQSSRYLVKRTGEKVFLECVQDMDHENMFWYRQDPGLGLRLIYFSYDVKMKEKGDIPEGYSVSREKKERFSLILESASTNQTSMYLCASSLSRTGTGELFFGEGSRLTVL.

CDR3 nucleotide sequence: TGTGCCAGCAGCAGTCCAGGGGCCCGGAGGGAAAAACTGTTTTTT. It yields the protein CASSSPGARREKLFF. The gene calls are TRBV11-2 and TRBJ1-4, with D possibly TRBD1 on 6 matching bases. Germline CDR1 reads SGHAT; CDR2 reads FQNNGV. The length of the CDR3 is 15 residues. Trimming took 5 bases from V and 8 from J, leaving 18 bases between them.

The chain uses TRBV11-3 and TRBJ2-1; 9 nucleotides line up with TRBD1. After removal of 3 bases from V and 8 bases from J, the junction contained 8 bases not matched to a gene. There are 15 residues in the CDR3. CDR1 and CDR2 from the germline V gene are SGHNT and YENEEA. This CDR3 reads CASSLETGGFYEQFF. CDR3 DNA: TGTGCCAGCAGCTTGGAGACAGGGGGTTTTTATGAGCAGTTCTTC.

V is TRBV5-5 and J is TRBJ1-1; D is undetermined. There are 16 residues in the CDR3. V lost 0 bases to trimming and J lost 0 bases, with 12 bases between them. Germline values: CDR1 SGHKS, CDR2 YYEKEE (reference sequence). CDR3 residues: CASSLDYLAVNTEAFF. In DNA, the CDR3 is TGTGCCAGCAGCTTGGACTACCTTGCGGTGAACACTGAAGCTTTCTTT.

This chain joins TRBV28 and TRBJ1-3; possibly TRBD1 for D (5 bases). V gave up 2 bases and J gave up 15 bases, with 20 bases separating them. Germline CDR1 and CDR2: MDHEN and SYDVKM. This CDR3 has 14 residues. CDR3 bases: TGTGCCAGCAGTTTAAGTGAAGGGGCGGGAGATCCATATTTT. It encodes CASSLSEGAGDPYF.

The chain carries TRBV2 and TRBJ1-6; no clear D gene. Germline V gives CDR1 SNHLY, CDR2 FYNNEI. This CDR3 spans 13 amino acids. Trimming pared 9 bases from V and 4 bases from J, leaving 10 bases between. Written as DNA, the CDR3 is TGTGCCAGTAGGTCGGGGTATAATTCACCCCTCCACTTT. This gives the protein CASRSGYNSPLHF.

This clone appeared a single time. This chain uses TRBV20-1 with TRBJ2-2, with 7 bases fitting TRBD2. With 3 bases clipped from V and 5 bases from J, the junction kept 3 bases outside the gene matches. The CDR3 extends over 13 amino acids. The germline gives CDR1 DFQATT, CDR2 SNEGSKA (reference sequence). The CDR3 nucleotides are TGCAGTGCTAGTGGGCGGGAGACCGGGGAGCTGTTTTTT. Amino acids: CSASGRETGELFF.

This rearrangement joins TRBV18 to TRBJ2-3; TRBD1 matches 7 bases. The CDR3 runs 15 residues. CDR1 is KGHSH, CDR2 LQKENI, per germline. J gave up 3 bases and V 2 bases, and 5 bases lay outside the gene matches. The CDR3 region is CASSPRVQGTDTQYF. The CDR3 DNA reads TGTGCCAGCTCACCAAGGGTACAGGGGACAGATACGCAGTATTTT.

This chain joins TRBV12-5 and TRBJ1-1; 9 nucleotides line up with TRBD1. There are 15 residues in the CDR3. Looked up from germline, CDR1 is LGHNT and CDR2 is FRNRAP. Trimming took 0 bases from V and 4 from J; bases not matched to a gene: 3. CDR3 nucleotides: TGTGCTAGTGGTTTGGTATTGGACAGGGGCACTGAAGCTTTCTTT. Encoded protein: CASGLVLDRGTEAFF. The full variable domain, in which reference TRBV12-5 and TRBJ1-1 provide the parts outside the CDR3, is DARVTQTPRHKVTEMGQEVTMRCQPILGHNTVFWYRQTMMQGLELLAYFRNRAPLDDSGMPKDRFSAEMPDATLATLKIQPSEPRDSAVYFCASGLVLDRGTEAFFGQGTRLTVV.

The rearrangement links TRBV11-3 to TRBJ2-1, with 13 nucleotides matching TRBD2. CDR1 SGHNT and CDR2 YENEEA come from the germline V gene. CDR3 length: 15 residues. V lost 4 bases to trimming and J lost 6 bases; unmatched junction nucleotides: 3. The CDR3 DNA reads TGTGCCAGCAGCTGGACTAGCGGGAGTAGCAATGAGCAGTTCTTC. Residues: CASSWTSGSSNEQFF.

V gene TRBV30 combines with J gene TRBJ1-1, with 10 bases lining up with TRBD1. The CDR3 covers 16 residues. The germline V gene encodes CDR1 GTSNPN and CDR2 SVGIG (reference sequence). After removal of 2 bases from V and 3 bases from J, the junction contained 9 bases not matched to a gene. The CDR3 bases are TGTGCCTGGAGTAGGGGACAGGGGCAGGAGGACACTGAAGCTTTCTTT. This sequence encodes CAWSRGQGQEDTEAFF.

The genes are TRBV5-6 and TRBJ1-4; D remains ambiguous. This CDR3 is 15 amino acids long. The germline gives CDR1 SGHDT, CDR2 YYEEEE. V lost 4 bases, J lost 4 bases, and 14 bases lay in between. CDR3 sequence (DNA): TGTGCCAGCAGCCCTCAGACAAGCTTTAATGAAAAACTGTTTTTT. It codes for CASSPQTSFNEKLFF.

This clone was seen only a few times. The chain couples TRBV12-3 or TRBV12-4 to TRBJ1-6, with D unresolved. The V end was cut by 3 bases, the J end by 6 bases, with 6 bases between. The CDR3 consists of 13 residues. CDR3 residues: CASSFGINSPLHF. CDR3 in DNA: TGTGCCAGCAGTTTCGGTATTAATTCACCCCTCCACTTT.

V gene TRBV10-3 combines with J gene TRBJ1-5; D is possibly TRBD1 (6 bases). Germline CDR1 is ENHRY and CDR2 is SYGVKD. This CDR3 contains 11 residues. V shed 11 bases and J shed 3 bases, with 8 bases lying between them. The CDR3 protein is CAVGANQPQHF. For the CDR3, the DNA is TGTGCCGTGGGGGCCAATCAGCCCCAGCATTTT.

The chain recombines TRBV4-2 with TRBJ2-5, with 12 nucleotides matching TRBD2. Germline V gene sequence: CDR1 LGHNA, CDR2 YNFKEQ. This CDR3 spans 15 amino acids. Germline trimming cut 1 base from V and 6 bases from J; bases unmatched to any gene: 3. CDR3 in amino acids: CASSQATSGRKTQYF. In DNA, the CDR3 is TGTGCCAGCAGCCAAGCGACTAGCGGGAGAAAGACCCAGTACTTC.

The chain combines TRBV30 with TRBJ1-1, with TRBD1 as a possible D gene (6 bases). The ends were cut back, 4 bases at V and 7 bases at J, with 19 bases in the middle. CDR3 length equals 14 residues. CDR1 is GTSNPN, CDR2 SVGIG, per germline (reference sequence). In DNA form, the CDR3 reads TGTGCCTGGACTACAGGGTTGGCTGGGGGTGAAGCTTTCTTT. It is translated as CAWTTGLAGGEAFF.

This sequence joins TRBV6-6 and TRBJ2-3; TRBD1 matches 7 bases. Germline V gives CDR1 MNHNY, CDR2 SVGAGI (reference sequence). J gave up 4 bases and V 5 bases, and 9 bases lay outside the gene matches. This CDR3 is built from 15 residues. The CDR3 DNA reads as TGTGCCAGCAGTAATAGGGGCAGGGGGTCAGATACGCAGTATTTT. It is translated as CASSNRGRGSDTQYF.

The rearrangement joins TRBV19 to TRBJ2-5; D remains unclear. The CDR3 sequence is 13 residues long. Germline values: CDR1 LNHDA, CDR2 SQIVND (reference sequence). Deletions cut 10 bases from V and 3 bases from J, with 15 bases between. CDR3 coding DNA: TGTGCCACCAACTCTCGTCTAGAAGAGACCCAGTACTTC. It codes for CATNSRLEETQYF.

The J gene is TRBJ1-6, the V gene TRBV7-2; perhaps TRBD1 as D (6 bases). Germline CDR1 is SGHTA and CDR2 is FQGNSA. Trimming cost V 5 bases and J 14 bases, with 16 bases left between them. CDR3 length equals 13 residues. In DNA, the CDR3 is TGTGCCAGCAGCATCGAGACAGGTCTAGCCCTCCACTTT. Protein sequence: CASSIETGLALHF.